This T cell receptor (beta chain) derives from a study of OX40 agonist ivuxolimab in advanced cancers. Whole-study findings and limits: Clonal expansion was among the lowest in partial responders at 0.1-3.0 mg/kg, especially CD8+.

Germline lookup yields CDR1 SGHKS and CDR2 YYEKEE (reference sequence). The J segment lost 4 bases and the V segment lost 3 bases, leaving 3 bases of the junction unmatched. There are 14 residues in the CDR3. Some clones are missing from TCRdb's copy, which holds only in-frame ones; the method was immunoSEQ multiplex PCR. The table includes more than 45,000 clones, less than 85% detected once. Turning to this clone: Its antigen is undetermined.

The chain employs TRBV5-5 and TRBJ1-4; 7 positions agree with TRBD1. The origin of this receptor is an adult with an advanced solid tumor such as melanoma, head and neck, liver or kidney cancer. The material was CD4+ or CD8+ T cells sorted from blood, obtained in a trial of the OX40 agonist ivuxolimab. Here the CDR3 DNA reads TGTGCCAGCAGCTGGGACAGTTATAATGAAAAACTGTTTTTT. Its translation: CASSWDSYNEKLFF.